This T cell receptor beta chain emerged from a study of technical replicates of blood from a handful of donors. The V gene's germline CDR1 is MNHEY and CDR2 SMNVEV (reference sequence). The trim removed 5 bases at V and 0 bases at J, leaving 4 bases unmatched. The length of the CDR3 is 15 residues. Profiled with immunoSEQ multiplex PCR; TCRdb holds only in-frame clones, not every one. This repertoire shows 9,500 to 15,000 clones, 85% to 95% found once; its top ten account for about 5.7%. The rearrangement joins TRBV27 to TRBJ2-7; 10 bases are a match to TRBD2. The sample taken for sequencing was PBMCs. This clonotype was obtained from a human donor in good health. The CDR3 spells CASSQRTSGSYEQYF. The CDR3 DNA sequence: TGTGCCAGCAGTCAAAGGACTAGCGGCTCCTACGAGCAGTACTTC.